Shown below are 15 T cell receptor beta chains from a single sample sequenced in a study of blood T cell repertoires in COVID-19. Clones were read by immunoSEQ multiplex PCR, and TCRdb kept only the in-frame ones, dropping some. The sample has about 170,000 clones, about 87% seen once; the top ten hold about 0.6%. The sequenced material came from peripheral blood. The receptors come from a man between 60 and 75 years old with COVID-19, enrolled during active disease.

In this sample, this clone turned up a few times. In DNA, the CDR3 is TGTGCCAGCAGTGAATCTCTAGCGGGGGGGCAGGCTTCCCAGTACTTC. Protein: CASSESLAGGQASQYF. V is TRBV6-1 and J is TRBJ2-5; 12 bases fit TRBD2. CDR3 length equals 16 residues. J was trimmed by 9 bases and V by 2 bases; bases with no gene match: 10. The germline V gene encodes CDR1 MNHNS and CDR2 SASEGT.

The rearrangement links TRBV9 to TRBJ1-4; a weak D match, TRBD1 (5 bases). V dropped 3 bases and J dropped 8 bases, with 14 bases sitting between them. In germline, CDR1 is SGDLS, CDR2 YYNGEE. The CDR3 is 14 amino acids. In DNA, the CDR3 is TGTGCCAGCAGCGCGGGACTCCCGGAAGAAAAACTGTTTTTT. Amino acids: CASSAGLPEEKLFF.

This chain connects TRBV6-2 or TRBV6-3 to TRBJ1-5, with 10 bases matching TRBD1. Germline V CDR1 and CDR2: MNHEY, SVGEGT. V lost 2 bases, J lost 5 bases, and 3 bases stayed unmatched. The CDR3 length is 15 residues. CDR3 in amino acids: CASSYPTGGDQPQHF. The CDR3 DNA sequence: TGTGCCAGCAGTTACCCGACAGGGGGCGATCAGCCCCAGCATTTT.

The V gene is TRBV6-5, the J gene TRBJ1-2; 7 nucleotides match TRBD1. V gave up 5 bases and J gave up 3 bases; unmatched junction bases: 6. The length of the CDR3 is 14 residues. The germline gives CDR1 MNHEY, CDR2 SVGAGI. The CDR3 DNA is TGTGCCAGCAGTATTTTTCAGGGGGACTATGGCTACACCTTC. Protein sequence: CASSIFQGDYGYTF.

This chain links TRBV19 with TRBJ1-5; D is ambiguous. The CDR3 is 18 amino acids. The ends were cut back, 6 bases at V and 1 base at J, with 22 bases in the middle. From germline, CDR1 is LNHDA and CDR2 SQIVND (reference sequence). The CDR3 reads CASSGGPSGVGSNQPQHF. Here the CDR3 DNA reads TGTGCCAGTAGCGGCGGTCCGAGCGGGGTGGGGAGCAATCAGCCCCAGCATTTT.

The J gene is TRBJ2-3, the V gene TRBV2; tentatively, D is TRBD2 (5 bases). Germline CDR1 and CDR2: SNHLY and FYNNEI. The CDR3 consists of 13 residues. V gave up 3 bases and J gave up 1 base, with 5 bases separating them. The CDR3 spells CASSDGGTDTQYF. As DNA, the CDR3 is TGTGCCAGCAGTGACGGGGGCACAGATACGCAGTATTTT.

This sequence joins TRBV19 and TRBJ2-1; 12 bases align to TRBD2. The CDR3 totals 19 residues. The V gene end was trimmed by 5 bases and the J gene end by 0 bases; junction bases not matched to a gene: 11. Germline loops: CDR1 LNHDA, CDR2 SQIVND (reference sequence). In nucleotides, the CDR3 is TGTGCCAGTAGTGCCCCTAGCGGGAGGGCCCTCGTCTCCTACAATGAGCAGTTCTTC. This gives the protein CASSAPSGRALVSYNEQFF.

The chain couples TRBV15 to TRBJ1-4; TRBD1 matches at 11 bases. J was trimmed by 7 bases and V by 4 bases; bases with no gene match: 5. The germline V gene encodes CDR1 LNHNV and CDR2 YYDKDF (reference sequence). This CDR3 comprises 15 residues. DNA for the CDR3: TGTGCCACCAGCAAAGTAGGGACAGGGGGTGAAAAACTGTTTTTT. Translated: CATSKVGTGGEKLFF.

The V and J genes are TRBV12-3 or TRBV12-4 and TRBJ2-5; no reliable D call. This CDR3 is built from 12 residues. With 3 bases removed from V and 5 bases from J, the gap between germline ends came to 7 bases. The CDR3 sequence is CASSFVRETQYF. The CDR3 DNA reads TGTGCCAGCAGTTTTGTGCGGGAGACCCAGTACTTC.

This chain uses TRBV5-5 with TRBJ1-1; D remains ambiguous. Trimming took 6 bases from V and 10 from J, leaving 13 bases between them. The germline V gene encodes CDR1 SGHKS and CDR2 YYEKEE (reference sequence). This CDR3 comprises 11 residues. CDR3 DNA: TGTGCCAGCACTAACGTAAACGGAGCTTTCTTT. Its protein product is CASTNVNGAFF.

The chain recombines TRBV12-3 or TRBV12-4 with TRBJ2-7, with D uncertain. The CDR3 sequence is 13 residues long. V shed 0 bases and J shed 4 bases, with 7 bases lying between them. CDR3 amino acids: CASSLANSYEQYF. The CDR3 region has the DNA TGTGCCAGCAGTTTAGCGAACAGTTACGAGCAGTACTTC.

In the case of this clone: Other nucleotide sequences from this sample produce the same CDR3. The chain employs TRBV19 and TRBJ1-5; 7 bases match TRBD1. The CDR3 spans 14 residues. Germline V gene data show CDR1 as LNHDA and CDR2 as SQIVND (reference sequence). V was pared by 3 bases and J by 7 bases, with 6 bases of the junction left unmatched. The CDR3 sequence: CASSIGSGGQPQHF. For the CDR3, the DNA is TGTGCCAGTAGTATCGGTTCAGGGGGGCAGCCCCAGCATTTT.

The V gene is TRBV18, the J gene TRBJ1-1, with unresolved D. V was cut by 4 bases and J by 1 base, with 7 bases left in between. CDR1 is KGHSH, CDR2 LQKENI, per germline. The CDR3 has 13 residues. CDR3 sequence (DNA): TGTGCCAGCTCACTTCGCGGGAACACTGAAGCTTTCTTT. The encoded protein is CASSLRGNTEAFF.

V is TRBV6-2 or TRBV6-3 and J is TRBJ2-1, with 7 bases identical to TRBD1. J lost 7 bases, V lost 2 bases, and 8 bases had no gene match. There are 15 residues in the CDR3. Germline V gives CDR1 MNHEY, CDR2 SVGEGT. CDR3: CASSYEQGSRNEQFF. For the CDR3, the DNA is TGTGCCAGCAGTTACGAACAGGGGAGTCGTAATGAGCAGTTCTTC.

This chain connects TRBV19 to TRBJ1-5, with a possible D match to TRBD1 (6 bases). CDR1 is LNHDA and CDR2 is SQIVND in the germline V gene (reference sequence). The CDR3 is 13 amino acids. The V gene lost 8 bases and the J gene lost 2 bases, with 10 bases spanning the gap. The CDR3 DNA reads as TGTGCCAGTTCCGGGACACGCAATCAGCCCCAGCATTTT. Its translation: CASSGTRNQPQHF.